Included here is one TCR beta chain sequence, with context. Its antigen is currently not known. Base quality data are lacking; no much larger clone is found one base away. Healthy controls were roughly 37 blood donors whose buffy coats came from the Finnish Red Cross blood service. All TCR-sequenced material derived from peripheral blood: patient blood samples and healthy donor buffy coats. Ficoll-Hypaque gradient centrifugation was used to isolate peripheral blood mononuclear cells. CD4+ cells were purified magnetically from the buffy coats of healthy controls. The Gentra Puregene Cell and Tissue kit was used to extract genomic DNA, and a Qubit 2.0 fluorometer was used to measure the amount of genomic DNA. The immunoSEQ assay at survey resolution was used to sequence TCRbeta rearrangements from genomic DNA. In the authors' own workflow: In the TCR sequencing data, the smallest productive clonotype frequency that could be detected was 2.59 x 10-5. Analyses included only productive TCRbeta rearrangements, meaning complete and in-frame sequences. Clonality for each sample was calculated as Simpson clonality in the immunoSEQ Analyzer version 3.0. Based on frequency, clones were grouped as very rare, small, medium, large (1-20%) or hyperexpanded (>20%). OLGA 1.2.3 estimated generation probabilities, VDJtools produced V-gene circos plots, VDJdb was queried for specificities, and GLIPH identified CDR3 motifs. Held by TCRdb, this immuneACCESS table contains in-frame sequences only and omits some clones. Under half of the omission traces to an unresolved V gene where checked; the cause of the rest is unknown. Clone size and the V and J calls come from that table; the DNA yielded D and trimming. Present in this sample are about 33,000 clones, about four fifths of which were seen just once. Of the sample, 4% to 4.5% is held by the ten largest clones.

This record comes from a study of STAT5B mutations in CD4+ large granular lymphocyte leukemia (dated by TCRdb to the early 2020s). General notes on the study: Among the healthy controls, the CDR3 'QG' motif was associated with a particular HLA allele. The study compared the TCRbeta repertoires of patients with CD4+ T-cell large granular lymphocyte leukemia against the TCRbeta repertoires of healthy blood donors. Flow cytometry performed on FACSCanto II or FACSVerse showed that the purified fractions had more than 95% purity among lymphocytes. Points the paper makes about the study in general: Each patient's main leukemic clonotypes were private, but approximately 23% of these clonotypes showed up at low frequency in the non-leukemic repertoires of other patients. TRBV06-family usage was enriched among the top patient clones (8/27) compared with healthy controls (2/35). Compared with healthy CD4+ repertoires, CD4-sorted patient repertoires appeared more clonal, and this difference remained even after the putative leukemic clones were removed. The data were not HLA-matched, and the higher clonality in CD4+ T-LGLL than in CD8+ T-LGLL could be due to the relatively small sample size.

V trim: 5 bases; J trim: 4 bases; unmatched bases: 7. The germline V gene yields KGHSH for CDR1 and LQKENI for CDR2. From cysteine to phenylalanine, the CDR3 is 15 amino acids long. The retained sequence is limited to the CDR3, 45 bases, with the frame set at the first base. This sequence uses TRBV18 and TRBJ2-1; the central 8 bases match TRBD2. The TCR was taken from a human donor in good health. Specimen: CD4+ T cells from blood buffy coats. Here the CDR3 is given as CASSAGRAEYNEQFF. The DNA sequence is TGTGCCAGCTCAGCCGGGAGGGCGGAGTACAATGAGCAGTTCTTC.